This TCR beta chain is from a study of a mutant IDH1 vaccine in newly diagnosed glioma. About the research overall: Treated patients had a mean age of approximately 40 years and a roughly 62% male, about 40% female split. Antecedent treatment encompassed radiotherapy, temozolomide, or their combination; the majority received both.

Libraries were prepared by immunoSEQ multiplex PCR; TCRdb keeps only in-frame clonotypes and omits some of them. The table shows tens of thousands of clones, with approximately 86% occurring only once. This CDR3 is 14 amino acids long. Germline assignment: CDR1 SEHNR and CDR2 FQNEAQ (reference sequence). The J segment lost 6 bases and the V segment lost 7 bases, leaving 11 bases of the junction unmatched. The time point denotes: baseline, week 1 (first vaccination visit). Treatment here: pre-vaccination baseline after standard-of-care therapy. Each donor presented with a new WHO grade 3 or 4 astrocytoma that tested IDH1-mutant and showed ATRX loss.

The chain is built from TRBV7-9 and TRBJ1-1; TRBD1 matches 7 bases. This receptor was taken from a woman aged 40 to 50 with glioma. Sample: PBMCs, taken from a glioma patient treated with radiotherapy, temozolomide or both. The CDR3 sequence: CASTLQGTYAEAFF. In DNA form, the CDR3 reads TGTGCCAGCACCCTACAGGGGACCTATGCTGAAGCTTTCTTT.